The following is a T cell receptor beta chain sequence with its context. Its antigen is unidentified. The sample has other DNA sequences that encode this CDR3 too. This sample is part of a study of PD-1 blockade in classical Hodgkin lymphoma. Unmatched junction bases numbered 12, after V lost 9 bases and J lost 7 bases. Germline-derived CDR1 and CDR2 are SNHLY and FYNNEI. The CDR3 spans 15 residues. The time point here: cycle 4 day 1 (C4D1), after 6 weeks of nivolumab. Each patient experienced a relapse that followed autologous stem cell transplantation, and brentuximab vedotin exposure varied. General study findings and limits: Complete responders possessed baseline diversity comparable to newly diagnosed patients.

Profiling relied on immunoSEQ multiplex PCR, and the TCRdb table lists in-frame clones only, not all of them. Among around 60,000 clones listed, roughly 92% were seen once. This sequence was found in a human donor with classical Hodgkin lymphoma. The V and J genes are TRBV2 and TRBJ1-6, with 7 bases lining up with TRBD1. Sequences were derived from peripheral blood mononuclear cells (PBMCs), sampled before the fourth cycle of nivolumab. The CDR3: CASTRNRGGNSPLHF. Written as DNA, the CDR3 is TGTGCCAGTACCCGAAACAGGGGAGGCAATTCACCCCTCCACTTT.